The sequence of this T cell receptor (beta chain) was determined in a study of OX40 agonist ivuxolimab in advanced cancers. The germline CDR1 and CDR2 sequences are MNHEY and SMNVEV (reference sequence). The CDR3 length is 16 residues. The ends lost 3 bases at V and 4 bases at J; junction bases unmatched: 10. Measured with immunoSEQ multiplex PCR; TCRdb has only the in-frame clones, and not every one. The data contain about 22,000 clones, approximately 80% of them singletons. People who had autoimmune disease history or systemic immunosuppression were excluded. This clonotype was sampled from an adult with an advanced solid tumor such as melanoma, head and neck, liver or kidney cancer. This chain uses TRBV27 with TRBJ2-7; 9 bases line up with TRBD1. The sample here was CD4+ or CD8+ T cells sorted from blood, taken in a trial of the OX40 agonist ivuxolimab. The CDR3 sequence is CASSLIKTGGSYEQYF. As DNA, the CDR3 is TGTGCCAGCAGTTTGATAAAGACAGGGGGGAGTTACGAGCAGTACTTC.